This TCR beta chain was identified in a study of cytotoxic CD8 clonotypes in ibrutinib-treated CLL. The repertoire was sequenced with immunoSEQ multiplex PCR; TCRdb's copy has only in-frame clones and lacks some. The sample has some 27,000 clones, around three fifths seen once. This sample comprised PBMCs, obtained before ibrutinib treatment. This receptor was identified in a human donor with chronic lymphocytic leukemia.

The CDR3 bases are TGCAGTGCTAGAGCCGTATCCGAGCAGTACTTC. This codes for CSARAVSEQYF. The V and J genes are TRBV20-1 and TRBJ2-7; D remains ambiguous. CDR3 length: 11 amino acids. The V and J ends lost 1 base and 6 bases respectively, with 7 bases between them. Germline CDR1 is DFQATT and CDR2 is SNEGSKA (reference sequence).